This TCR beta chain was recovered during a study of cytomegalovirus exposure and HLA in healthy donors. Losses at the gene ends were 2 bases for V and 4 bases for J; bases not matched to a gene: 5. The CDR3 runs to 16 residues. Looked up from germline, CDR1 is MNHEY and CDR2 is SVGAGI. 60 Vbeta and 13 Jbeta primers were used in PCR. Authors' analysis steps: In a later analysis, the count reached 82 million or so unique TCR beta chains, with 8.5 million to 14 million shared. Assay: immunoSEQ multiplex PCR; the TCRdb copy retains only in-frame clones and omits some. That table is the source of V, J and clone size, and D and trimming were worked out from the DNA. The sample holds 150,000 to 200,000 clones, 75% to 80% seen once. Study-wide results and caveats: The authors later found TCR association rates varying by HLA locus, with DRB1 most and HLA-C fewest. As was reported, the classifier diagnosed cytomegalovirus status with high specificity and sensitivity.

To note about this clone: Its antigen is as yet unknown.

Sequencing used PBMCs. The TCR originated in a woman aged 30 to 39 in good health and CMV-seropositive. The chain couples TRBV6-5 to TRBJ1-1; TRBD1 matches at 12 bases. In DNA form, the CDR3 reads TGTGCCAGCAGTTACGGGGACAGGGGGCGAAGCACTGAAGCTTTCTTT. As protein: CASSYGDRGRSTEAFF.